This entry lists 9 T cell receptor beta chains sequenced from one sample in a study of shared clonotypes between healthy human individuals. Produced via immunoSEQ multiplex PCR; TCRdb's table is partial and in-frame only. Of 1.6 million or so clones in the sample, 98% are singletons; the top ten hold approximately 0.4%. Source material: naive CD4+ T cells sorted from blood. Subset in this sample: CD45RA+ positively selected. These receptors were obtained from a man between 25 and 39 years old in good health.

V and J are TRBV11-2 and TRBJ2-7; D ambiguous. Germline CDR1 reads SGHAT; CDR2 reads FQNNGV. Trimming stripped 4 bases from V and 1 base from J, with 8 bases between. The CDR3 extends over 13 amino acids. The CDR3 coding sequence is TGTGCCAGCAGCTCCTTGCTGTCCTACGAGCAGTACTTC. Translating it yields CASSSLLSYEQYF.

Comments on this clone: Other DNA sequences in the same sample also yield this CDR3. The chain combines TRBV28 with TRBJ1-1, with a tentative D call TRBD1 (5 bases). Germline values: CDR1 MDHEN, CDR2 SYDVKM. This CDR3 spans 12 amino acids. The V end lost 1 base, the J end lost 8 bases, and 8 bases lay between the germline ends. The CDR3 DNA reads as TGTGCCAGCAGTTTATCGGGGACCGAAGCTTTCTTT. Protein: CASSLSGTEAFF. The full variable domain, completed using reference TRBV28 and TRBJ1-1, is DVKVTQSSRYLVKRTGEKVFLECVQDMDHENMFWYRQDPGLGLRLIYFSYDVKMKEKGDIPEGYSVSREKKERFSLILESASTNQTSMYLCASSLSGTEAFFGQGTRLTVV.

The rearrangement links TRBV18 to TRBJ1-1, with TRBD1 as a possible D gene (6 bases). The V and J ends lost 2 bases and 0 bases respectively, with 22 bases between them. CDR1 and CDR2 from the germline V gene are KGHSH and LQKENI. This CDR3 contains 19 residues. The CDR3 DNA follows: TGTGCCAGCTCACCAGTTCGTTGGCAGGGGCGAAGTATGAACACTGAAGCTTTCTTT. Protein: CASSPVRWQGRSMNTEAFF. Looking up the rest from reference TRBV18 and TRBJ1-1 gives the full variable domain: NAGVMQNPRHLVRRRGQEARLRCSPMKGHSHVYWYRQLPEEGLKFMVYLQKENIIDESGMPKERFSAEFPKEGPSILRIQQVVRGDSAAYFCASSPVRWQGRSMNTEAFFGQGTRLTVV.

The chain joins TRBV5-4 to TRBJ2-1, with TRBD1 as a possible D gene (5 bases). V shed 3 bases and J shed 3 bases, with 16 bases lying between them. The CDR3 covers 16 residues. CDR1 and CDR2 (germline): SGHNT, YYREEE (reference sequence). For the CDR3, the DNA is TGTGCCAGCAGCTCCTCGACCCTCAGGGACTACAATGAGCAGTTCTTC. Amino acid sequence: CASSSSTLRDYNEQFF. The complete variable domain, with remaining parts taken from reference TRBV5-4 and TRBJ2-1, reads ETGVTQSPTHLIKTRGQQVTLRCSSQSGHNTVSWYQQALGQGPQFIFQYYREEENGRGNFPPRFSGLQFPNYSSELNVNALELDDSALYLCASSSSTLRDYNEQFFGPGTRLTVL.

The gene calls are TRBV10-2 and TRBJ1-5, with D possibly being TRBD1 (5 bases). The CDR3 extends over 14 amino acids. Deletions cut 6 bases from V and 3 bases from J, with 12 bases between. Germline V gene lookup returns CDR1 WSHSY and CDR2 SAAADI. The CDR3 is CASSHPGNNQPQHF. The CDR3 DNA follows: TGCGCCAGCAGCCACCCAGGGAACAATCAGCCCCAGCATTTT.

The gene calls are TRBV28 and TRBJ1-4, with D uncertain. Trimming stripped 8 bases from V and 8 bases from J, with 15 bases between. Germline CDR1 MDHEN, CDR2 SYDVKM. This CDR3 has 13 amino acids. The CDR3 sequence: CASFTRVQEKLFF. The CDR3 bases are TGTGCCAGCTTTACGAGGGTTCAGGAAAAACTGTTTTTT.

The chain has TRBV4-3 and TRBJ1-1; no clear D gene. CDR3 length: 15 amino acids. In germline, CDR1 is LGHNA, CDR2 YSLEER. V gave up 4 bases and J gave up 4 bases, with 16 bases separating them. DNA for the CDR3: TGCGCCAGCAGCCTCAGACCGGCCGAATCCACTGAAGCTTTCTTT. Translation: CASSLRPAESTEAFF.

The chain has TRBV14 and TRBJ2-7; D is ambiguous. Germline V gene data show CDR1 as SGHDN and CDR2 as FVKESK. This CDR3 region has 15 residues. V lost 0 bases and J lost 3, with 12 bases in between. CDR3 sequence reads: CASSQDWPARYEQYF. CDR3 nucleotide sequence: TGTGCCAGCAGCCAAGATTGGCCGGCCCGCTACGAGCAGTACTTC.

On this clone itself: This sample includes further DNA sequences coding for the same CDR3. In DNA, the CDR3 is TGTGCCAGCAGGGCGGGTGGGTACGAGCAGTACTTC. Encoded protein: CASRAGGYEQYF. This chain links TRBV6-5 with TRBJ2-7; D is perhaps TRBD2 (5 bases). The CDR3 is made up of 12 amino acids. Trimming cost V 6 bases and J 4 bases, with 10 bases left between them. The germline V gene has CDR1 MNHEY and CDR2 SVGAGI.